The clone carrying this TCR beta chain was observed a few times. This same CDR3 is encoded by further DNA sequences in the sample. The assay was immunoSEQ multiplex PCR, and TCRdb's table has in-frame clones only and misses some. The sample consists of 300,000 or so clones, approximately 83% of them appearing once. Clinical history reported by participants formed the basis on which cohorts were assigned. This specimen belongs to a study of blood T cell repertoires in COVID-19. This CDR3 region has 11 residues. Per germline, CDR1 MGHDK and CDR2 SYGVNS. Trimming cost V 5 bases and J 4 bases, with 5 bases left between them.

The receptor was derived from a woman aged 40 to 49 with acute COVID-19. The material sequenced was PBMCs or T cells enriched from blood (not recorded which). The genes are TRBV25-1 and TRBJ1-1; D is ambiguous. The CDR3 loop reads CASSRGTEAFF. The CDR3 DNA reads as TGTGCCAGCAGTCGGGGCACTGAAGCTTTCTTT. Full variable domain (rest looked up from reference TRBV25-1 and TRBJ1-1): EADIYQTPRYLVIGTGKKITLECSQTMGHDKMYWYQQDPGMELHLIHYSYGVNSTEKGDLSSESTVSRIRTEHFPLTLESARPSHTSQYLCASSRGTEAFFGQGTRLTVV.